This T cell receptor beta chain was sequenced during a study of T-cell memory formation after mild COVID-19. Points from the study as a whole: Those CD4+ clones that contracted were mainly in CM and EM (CD8+ ones in EMRA).

Note on this clonotype: The antigen remains unidentified.

The CDR3 runs 17 residues. The V end was cut by 2 bases, the J end by 2 bases, with 16 bases between. Germline-derived CDR1 and CDR2 are MNHEY and SVGEGT. Each CDR3 protein is one row after TCRdb ran MiXCR on the 5' RACE reads. The data hold about 440,000 distinct CDR3 sequences, with 20% observed a single time. The sequenced sample was PBMCs or a T cell subset sorted from them (not recorded which). The gene calls are TRBV6-2 or TRBV6-3 and TRBJ1-5; D ambiguous. This TCR came from an adult woman who had mild COVID-19 (a few samples of this study predate the infection). Cell type and time point are not known. The CDR3 DNA follows: TGTGCCAGCAGTTACGTTGGAGGGATGGGTGGCAATCAGCCCCAGCATTTT. As protein: CASSYVGGMGGNQPQHF.